The entry that follows covers one TCR beta chain sequence. What it binds is unknown. Ahead of sequencing, the ViraFEST assay grew antigen-specific CD4+ T cells using viral peptide pools. Investigators separated out CD4+ T cells once less than 11 days of culture had passed. Subjects were given two BNT162b2 or mRNA-1273 vaccine doses. This entry comes from a study of vaccination effects on CD4 cells after COVID-19. The V end was cut by 5 bases, the J end by 5 bases, with 18 bases between. Per germline, CDR1 MNHEY and CDR2 SVGEGT. The CDR3 spans 15 residues. The protocol was immunoSEQ multiplex PCR, while the TCRdb copy is restricted to in-frame clones and leaves out a portion. The sample holds nearly 30,000 clones, roughly 71% seen once.

This receptor was obtained from a human donor who received a COVID-19 vaccine. The chain has TRBV6-2 or TRBV6-3 and TRBJ1-2, with a possible D match to TRBD1 (5 bases). The source material was CD4+ T cells from PBMCs cultured with HCoV-OC43 spike peptides, sampled after COVID-19 vaccination. The sample's subset: HCoV-OC43 spike overlapping peptide pool stimulation. The CDR3, as DNA: TGTGCCAGCAGTGGGGGACGGACTTTCCTTTATGGCTACACCTTC. Translating gives CASSGGRTFLYGYTF.